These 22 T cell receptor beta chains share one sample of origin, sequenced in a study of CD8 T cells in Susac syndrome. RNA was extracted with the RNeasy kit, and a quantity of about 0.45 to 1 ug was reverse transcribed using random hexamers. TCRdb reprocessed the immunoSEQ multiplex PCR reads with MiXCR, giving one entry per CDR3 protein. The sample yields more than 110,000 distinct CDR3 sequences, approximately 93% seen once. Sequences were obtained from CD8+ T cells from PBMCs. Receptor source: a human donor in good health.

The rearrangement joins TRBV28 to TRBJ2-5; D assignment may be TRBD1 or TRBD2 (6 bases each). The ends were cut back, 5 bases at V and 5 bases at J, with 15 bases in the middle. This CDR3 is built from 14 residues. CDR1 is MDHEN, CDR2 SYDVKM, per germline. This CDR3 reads CASSSGGPWETQYF. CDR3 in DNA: TGTGCCAGCAGTAGTGGGGGGCCGTGGGAGACCCAGTACTTC.

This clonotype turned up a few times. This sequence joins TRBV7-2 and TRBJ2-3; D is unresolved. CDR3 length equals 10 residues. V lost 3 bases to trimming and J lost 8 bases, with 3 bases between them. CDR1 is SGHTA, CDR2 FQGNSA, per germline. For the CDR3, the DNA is TGTGCCAGCAGCTTGGGTACGCAGTATTTT. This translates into CASSLGTQYF.

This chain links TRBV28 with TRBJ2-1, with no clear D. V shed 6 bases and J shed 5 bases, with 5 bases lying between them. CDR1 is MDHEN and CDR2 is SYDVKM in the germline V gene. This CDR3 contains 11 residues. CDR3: CASSPNNEQFF. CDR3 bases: TGTGCCAGCAGCCCCAACAATGAGCAGTTCTTC.

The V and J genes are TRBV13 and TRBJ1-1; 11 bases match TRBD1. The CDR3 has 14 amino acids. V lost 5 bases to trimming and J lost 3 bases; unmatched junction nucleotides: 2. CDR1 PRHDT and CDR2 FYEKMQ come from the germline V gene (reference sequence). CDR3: CASSVGQGDTEAFF. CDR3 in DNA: TGTGCCAGCAGCGTGGGACAGGGGGACACTGAAGCTTTCTTT.

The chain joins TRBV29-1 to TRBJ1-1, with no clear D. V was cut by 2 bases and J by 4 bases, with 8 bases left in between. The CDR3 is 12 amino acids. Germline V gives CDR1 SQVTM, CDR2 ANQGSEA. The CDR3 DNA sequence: TGCAGCGTTGAATCGTTGAGCACTGAAGCTTTCTTT. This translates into CSVESLSTEAFF.

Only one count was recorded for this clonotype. CDR3 region: CASSFQVTAEAFF. The CDR3 DNA reads TGTGCCAGCAGTTTTCAGGTGACGGCTGAAGCTTTCTTT. The J gene is TRBJ1-1, the V gene TRBV27; D remains ambiguous. The germline V gene encodes CDR1 MNHEY and CDR2 SMNVEV (reference sequence). Between the trimmed V and J ends, which lost 3 bases and 6 bases, there was a span of 11 bases. The CDR3 extends over 13 amino acids.

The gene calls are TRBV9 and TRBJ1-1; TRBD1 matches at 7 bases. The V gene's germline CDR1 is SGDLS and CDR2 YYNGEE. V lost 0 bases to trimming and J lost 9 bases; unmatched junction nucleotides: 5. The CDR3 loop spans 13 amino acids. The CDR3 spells CASSVGDRKKAFF. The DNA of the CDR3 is TGTGCCAGCAGCGTAGGGGACAGAAAAAAAGCTTTCTTT.

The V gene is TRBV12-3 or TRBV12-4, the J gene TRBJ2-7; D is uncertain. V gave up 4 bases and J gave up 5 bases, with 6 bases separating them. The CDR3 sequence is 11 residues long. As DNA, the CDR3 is TGTGCCAGCAGTTATAGGGACGAGCAGTACTTC. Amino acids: CASSYRDEQYF.

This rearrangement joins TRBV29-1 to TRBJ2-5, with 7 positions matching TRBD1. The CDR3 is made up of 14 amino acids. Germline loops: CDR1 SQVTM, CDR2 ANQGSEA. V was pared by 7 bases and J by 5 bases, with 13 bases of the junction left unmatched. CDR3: CSAKTGVVWETQYF. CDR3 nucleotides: TGCAGCGCCAAAACAGGGGTGGTTTGGGAGACCCAGTACTTC.

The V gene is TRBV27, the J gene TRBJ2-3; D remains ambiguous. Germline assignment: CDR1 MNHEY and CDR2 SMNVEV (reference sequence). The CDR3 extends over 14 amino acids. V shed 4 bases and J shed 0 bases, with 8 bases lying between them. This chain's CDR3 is CASSYSASTDTQYF. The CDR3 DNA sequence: TGTGCCAGCAGTTACTCAGCTAGCACAGATACGCAGTATTTT.

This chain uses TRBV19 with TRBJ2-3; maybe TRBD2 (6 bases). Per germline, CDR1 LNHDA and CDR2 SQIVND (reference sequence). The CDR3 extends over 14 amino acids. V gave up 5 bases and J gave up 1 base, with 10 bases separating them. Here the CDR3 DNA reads TGTGCCAGTAGTCCGGGGACTGGCACAGATACGCAGTATTTT. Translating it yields CASSPGTGTDTQYF.

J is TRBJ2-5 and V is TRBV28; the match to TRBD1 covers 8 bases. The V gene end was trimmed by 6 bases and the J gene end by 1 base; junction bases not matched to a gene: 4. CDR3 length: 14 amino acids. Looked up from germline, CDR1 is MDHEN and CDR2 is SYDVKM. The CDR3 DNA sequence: TGTGCCAGCAGCCCCAGGGGGCTCCAAGAGACCCAGTACTTC. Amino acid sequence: CASSPRGLQETQYF.

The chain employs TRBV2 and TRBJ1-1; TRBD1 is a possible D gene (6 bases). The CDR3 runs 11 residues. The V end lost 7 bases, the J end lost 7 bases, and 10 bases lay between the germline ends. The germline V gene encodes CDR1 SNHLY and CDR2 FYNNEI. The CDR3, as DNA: TGTGCCAGCAAGGGGGGACATGAAGCTTTCTTT. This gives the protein CASKGGHEAFF. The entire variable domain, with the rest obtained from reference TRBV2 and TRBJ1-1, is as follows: EPEVTQTPSHQVTQMGQEVILRCVPISNHLYFYWYRQILGQKVEFLVSFYNNEISEKSEIFDDQFSVERPDGSNFTLKIRSTKLEDSAMYFCASKGGHEAFFGQGTRLTVV.

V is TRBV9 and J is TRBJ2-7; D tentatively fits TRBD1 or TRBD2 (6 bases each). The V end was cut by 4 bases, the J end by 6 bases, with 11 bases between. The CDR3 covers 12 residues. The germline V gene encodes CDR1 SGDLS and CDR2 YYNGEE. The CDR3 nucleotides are TGTGCCAGCAGCTCACCGGGGGCCGAGCAGTACTTC. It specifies CASSSPGAEQYF.

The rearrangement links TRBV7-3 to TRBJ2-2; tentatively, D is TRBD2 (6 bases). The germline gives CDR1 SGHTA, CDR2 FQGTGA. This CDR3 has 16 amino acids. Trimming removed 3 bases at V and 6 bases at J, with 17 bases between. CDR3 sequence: CASSLLSGVNSGELFF. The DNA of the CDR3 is TGTGCCAGCAGCTTGCTGTCGGGGGTCAACTCCGGGGAGCTGTTTTTT.

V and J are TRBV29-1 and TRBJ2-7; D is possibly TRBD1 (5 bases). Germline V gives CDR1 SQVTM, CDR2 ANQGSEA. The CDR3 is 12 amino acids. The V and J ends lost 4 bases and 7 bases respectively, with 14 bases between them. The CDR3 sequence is CSVGQGPWEQYF. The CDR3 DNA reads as TGCAGCGTTGGTCAGGGCCCATGGGAGCAGTACTTC.

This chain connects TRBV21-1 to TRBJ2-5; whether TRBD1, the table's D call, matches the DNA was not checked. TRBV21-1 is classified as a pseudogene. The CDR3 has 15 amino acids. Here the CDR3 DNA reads TGTGCCAGCAGCAAAGGCGCCGGACCCCTCGAGACCCAGTACTTC. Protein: CASSKGAGPLETQYF.

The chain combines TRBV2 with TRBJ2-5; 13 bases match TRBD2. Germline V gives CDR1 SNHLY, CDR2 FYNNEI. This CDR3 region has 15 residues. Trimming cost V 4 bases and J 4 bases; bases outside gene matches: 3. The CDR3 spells CASSGRLAGGETQYF. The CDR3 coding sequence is TGTGCCAGCAGTGGCCGACTAGCGGGAGGAGAGACCCAGTACTTC.

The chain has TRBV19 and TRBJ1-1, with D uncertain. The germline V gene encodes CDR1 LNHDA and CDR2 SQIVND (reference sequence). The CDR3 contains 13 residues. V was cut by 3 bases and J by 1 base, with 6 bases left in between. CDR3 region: CASSMGQNTEAFF. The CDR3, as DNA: TGTGCCAGTAGTATGGGTCAGAACACTGAAGCTTTCTTT.

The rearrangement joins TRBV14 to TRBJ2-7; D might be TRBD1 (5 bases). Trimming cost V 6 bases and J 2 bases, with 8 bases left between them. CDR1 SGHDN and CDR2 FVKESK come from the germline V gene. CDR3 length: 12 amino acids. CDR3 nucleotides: TGTGCCAGCAGGGACAACGCCTACGAGCAGTACTTC. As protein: CASRDNAYEQYF.

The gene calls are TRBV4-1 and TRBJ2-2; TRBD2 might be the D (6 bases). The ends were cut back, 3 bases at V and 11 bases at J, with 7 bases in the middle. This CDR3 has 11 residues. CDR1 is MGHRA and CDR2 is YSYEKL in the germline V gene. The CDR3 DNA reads TGCGCCAGCAGCCAGGACTACGAGCTGTTTTTT. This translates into CASSQDYELFF.

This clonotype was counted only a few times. This CDR3 reads CASSQSSGSFGELFF. The CDR3 coding sequence is TGTGCCAGCAGTCAGTCTAGCGGGAGCTTCGGGGAGCTGTTTTTT. The J gene is TRBJ2-2, the V gene TRBV27, with TRBD2 identical over 10 bases. This CDR3 has 15 residues. Germline CDR1 reads MNHEY; CDR2 reads SMNVEV (reference sequence). The junction had 7 bases not matched to a gene; V was cut back by 5 bases and J by 7 bases.